This passage covers 22 T cell receptor beta chains from one sample sequenced in a study of blood T cell repertoires in COVID-19 (dated by TCRdb to about 2020). The library was built by means of the immunoSEQ multiplex PCR assay. TCRdb mirrors the immuneACCESS table, restricted to in-frame sequences. Some clones are absent from its copies; in checked studies, under half trace to an unresolved V gene, and the reason for the others is unknown. This sample comprises 270,000 or so clones, nearly 90% of them detected only once. The top ten clonotypes cover approximately 5% of the sample. The specimen sequenced was peripheral blood. Source of these receptors: a woman in her thirties or forties who had recovered from COVID-19.

The chain has TRBV5-1 and TRBJ1-6, with 7 nucleotides matching TRBD1. Germline V gene sequence: CDR1 SGHRS, CDR2 YFSETQ. With 4 bases clipped from V and 9 bases from J, the junction kept 7 bases outside the gene matches. The CDR3 consists of 14 residues. The CDR3 DNA reads as TGCGCCAGCAGCCTGGGACAGTTAAGTTCACCCCTCCACTTT. It encodes CASSLGQLSSPLHF.

This clone was counted once. The J gene is TRBJ2-1, the V gene TRBV9; D not resolved. This CDR3 has 14 amino acids. The ends were cut back, 0 bases at V and 12 bases at J, with 16 bases in the middle. From germline, CDR1 is SGDLS and CDR2 YYNGEE. The CDR3 DNA is TGTGCCAGCAGCGTAGCTTCGGCACAAAGAGGGCAGTTCTTC. This encodes CASSVASAQRGQFF. Full variable domain (missing parts from reference TRBV9 and TRBJ2-1): DSGVTQTPKHLITATGQRVTLRCSPRSGDLSVYWYQQSLDQGLQFLIQYYNGEERAKGNILERFSAQQFPDLHSELNLSSLELGDSALYFCASSVASAQRGQFFGPGTRLTVL.

The count of this clone is one. The gene calls are TRBV6-1 and TRBJ2-3; 7 bases fit TRBD2. The CDR3 covers 16 residues. V trimming: 2 bases; J trimming: 2 bases; junction bases outside the gene matches: 7. Germline CDR1 MNHNS, CDR2 SASEGT. The DNA of the CDR3 is TGTGCCAGCAGTGAATGGGGGGGAAGATACACAGATACGCAGTATTTT. Translated: CASSEWGGRYTDTQYF.

The V gene is TRBV12-3 or TRBV12-4, the J gene TRBJ2-1; 7 nucleotides line up with TRBD1. J gave up 9 bases and V 6 bases, and 5 bases lay outside the gene matches. The CDR3 length is 12 residues. This chain's CDR3 is CASRLGTVEQFF. The CDR3 nucleotides read TGTGCCAGCAGACTCGGGACAGTTGAGCAGTTCTTC.

This chain links TRBV6-4 with TRBJ2-3; 12 nucleotides agree with TRBD2. The J segment lost 4 bases and the V segment lost 4 bases, leaving 6 bases of the junction unmatched. Germline V gene data show CDR1 as MRHNA and CDR2 as SNTAGT. The CDR3 is 16 amino acids. CDR3 bases: TGTGCCAGCAGTGCTAGCGGGGGGGCCTCAGCAGATACGCAGTATTTT. Amino acids: CASSASGGASADTQYF.

V is TRBV11-3 and J is TRBJ2-1; 14 bases are a match to TRBD2. The CDR3 consists of 17 residues. Germline CDR1 and CDR2: SGHNT and YENEEA. The J segment lost 2 bases and the V segment lost 5 bases, leaving 5 bases of the junction unmatched. CDR3 sequence (DNA): TGTGCCAGCAGCGCCGGACTAGCGGGGGGCCCCTACAATGAGCAGTTCTTC. It specifies CASSAGLAGGPYNEQFF.

V and J are TRBV7-2 and TRBJ2-1; 14 bases are a match to TRBD2. CDR1 SGHTA and CDR2 FQGNSA come from the germline V gene. The V segment lost 4 bases and the J segment 3 bases; nucleotides outside the gene matches: 5. This CDR3 is built from 17 residues. CDR3 DNA sequence: TGTGCCAGCAGCTCCGGGACTAGCGGGAGAGTCTACAATGAGCAGTTCTTC. This encodes CASSSGTSGRVYNEQFF.

The V and J genes are TRBV18 and TRBJ2-4, with D perhaps TRBD1 (6 bases). V was shortened by 2 bases and J by 3 bases, with 14 bases between the two germline ends. From germline, CDR1 is KGHSH and CDR2 LQKENI. CDR3 length equals 16 residues. For the CDR3, the DNA is TGTGCCAGCTCACCAGTGACAGGAACCTACAAAAACATTCAGTACTTC. Translated: CASSPVTGTYKNIQYF.

The chain employs TRBV19 and TRBJ2-7; TRBD2 might be the D (5 bases). The CDR3 length is 14 residues. Trimming shortened V by 3 bases and J by 5 bases, and 14 bases separated the two germline ends. Germline CDR1 and CDR2: LNHDA and SQIVND (reference sequence). CDR3: CASSITGNEDEQYF. CDR3 DNA: TGTGCCAGTAGTATCACGGGGAACGAGGACGAGCAGTACTTC.

This sequence joins TRBV15 and TRBJ2-5; TRBD1 matches at 7 bases. Germline V lookup: CDR1 LNHNV, CDR2 YYDKDF (reference sequence). The CDR3 totals 15 residues. Trimming took 4 bases from V and 0 from J; bases not matched to a gene: 5. CDR3 nucleotides: TGTGCCACCAGCACCACCCAGGGGGACCAAGAGACCCAGTACTTC. Residues: CATSTTQGDQETQYF.

The chain carries TRBV19 and TRBJ2-2; TRBD2 matches at 10 bases. The germline CDR1 and CDR2 sequences are LNHDA and SQIVND (reference sequence). This CDR3 has 15 amino acids. J lost 6 bases, V lost 7 bases, and 8 bases had no gene match. DNA of the CDR3: TGTGCCAGTACCTCCAGCGGGAGGGTGGCCGGGGAGCTGTTTTTT. It translates to CASTSSGRVAGELFF.

The J gene is TRBJ2-2, the V gene TRBV2; 8 bases fit TRBD2. The length of the CDR3 is 15 residues. Germline V gene sequence: CDR1 SNHLY, CDR2 FYNNEI. J was trimmed by 8 bases and V by 4 bases; bases with no gene match: 9. CDR3 sequence reads: CASSVKSGRGGELFF. DNA for the CDR3: TGTGCCAGCAGTGTAAAGAGCGGGAGAGGTGGGGAGCTGTTTTTT.

The chain couples TRBV27 to TRBJ2-5; D remains ambiguous. This CDR3 comprises 15 residues. The germline CDR1 and CDR2 sequences are MNHEY and SMNVEV (reference sequence). The V and J ends lost 5 bases and 1 base respectively, with 14 bases between them. The CDR3 bases are TGTGCCAGCAGTCCCTACCTCGGAGTCCAAGAGACCCAGTACTTC. It translates to CASSPYLGVQETQYF.

The chain carries TRBV29-1 and TRBJ1-2, with D possibly TRBD1 on 6 matching bases. V was cut by 3 bases and J by 6 bases, with 11 bases left in between. Looked up from germline, CDR1 is SQVTM and CDR2 is ANQGSEA. The CDR3 loop spans 12 amino acids. CDR3: CSVDFGGNGYTF. DNA of the CDR3: TGCAGCGTTGATTTTGGGGGCAATGGCTACACCTTC.

V usage is TRBV19 and J usage is TRBJ2-1; D is unclear. The germline V gene encodes CDR1 LNHDA and CDR2 SQIVND (reference sequence). Trimming took off 3 bases at V and 4 bases at J, with 10 bases between the two ends. The CDR3 spans 14 residues. Here the CDR3 reads CASSIGGQYNEQFF. As DNA, the CDR3 is TGTGCCAGTAGTATTGGTGGGCAGTACAATGAGCAGTTCTTC.

The chain carries TRBV19 and TRBJ1-1; no clear D gene. This CDR3 comprises 13 residues. Looked up from germline, CDR1 is LNHDA and CDR2 is SQIVND (reference sequence). Trimming stripped 1 base from V and 0 bases from J, with 3 bases between. The CDR3 sequence: CASSIAVNTEAFF. The CDR3 DNA follows: TGTGCCAGTAGTATAGCAGTGAACACTGAAGCTTTCTTT.

This clone showed up just once. This chain links TRBV19 with TRBJ1-3, with no clear D. Germline CDR1 is LNHDA and CDR2 is SQIVND (reference sequence). This CDR3 region has 13 residues. V was shortened by 7 bases and J by 5 bases, with 12 bases between the two germline ends. The CDR3: CASTPTNRNTIYF. CDR3 DNA: TGTGCCAGTACCCCGACAAATAGAAACACCATATATTTT.

The rearrangement links TRBV27 to TRBJ1-1, with 8 bases fitting TRBD1. Germline V CDR1 and CDR2: MNHEY, SMNVEV (reference sequence). CDR3 length equals 13 residues. Germline trimming cut 6 bases from V and 6 bases from J; bases unmatched to any gene: 6. The chain's CDR3 is CASRRTGFAEAFF. The CDR3 DNA reads as TGTGCCAGCAGAAGGACAGGGTTTGCTGAAGCTTTCTTT.

The chain couples TRBV10-3 to TRBJ2-7; 10 bases align to TRBD2. Germline CDR1 is ENHRY and CDR2 is SYGVKD. The CDR3 runs to 18 residues. With 4 bases clipped from V and 0 bases from J, the junction kept 12 bases outside the gene matches. The CDR3 reads CAISGKGGLADTSYEQYV. CDR3 DNA sequence: TGTGCCATCAGTGGCAAGGGAGGACTAGCGGACACCTCCTACGAGCAGTACGTC.

V is TRBV3-1 (or the pseudogene TRBV3-2) and J is TRBJ1-1, with D hard to call. The CDR3 runs to 14 residues. Deletions cut 4 bases from V and 3 bases from J, with 12 bases between. Germline CDR1 and CDR2: LGHDT and YNNKEL (reference sequence). CDR3 loop: CASSPGSHDTEAFF. CDR3 in DNA: TGTGCCAGCAGCCCCGGGTCTCACGACACTGAAGCTTTCTTT.

V is TRBV19 and J is TRBJ1-2; perhaps TRBD1 as D (5 bases). V dropped 9 bases and J dropped 3 bases, with 11 bases sitting between them. This CDR3 region has 12 residues. Germline assignment: CDR1 LNHDA and CDR2 SQIVND (reference sequence). This CDR3 is CASRVGDYGYTF. The DNA of the CDR3 is TGTGCCAGCAGGGTTGGTGACTATGGCTACACCTTC.

J is TRBJ2-1 and V is TRBV5-5; maybe TRBD1 (5 bases). From germline, CDR1 is SGHKS and CDR2 YYEKEE (reference sequence). The CDR3 runs to 18 residues. The V end lost 3 bases, the J end lost 0 bases, and 19 bases lay between the germline ends. CDR3 residues: CASSYPGAEMGSYNEQFF. CDR3 bases: TGTGCCAGCAGCTACCCTGGGGCGGAGATGGGCTCCTACAATGAGCAGTTCTTC. The full variable domain, in which reference TRBV5-5 and TRBJ2-1 provide the parts outside the CDR3, is DAGVTQSPTHLIKTRGQQVTLRCSPISGHKSVSWYQQVLGQGPQFIFQYYEKEERGRGNFPDRFSARQFPNYSSELNVNALLLGDSALYLCASSYPGAEMGSYNEQFFGPGTRLTVL.